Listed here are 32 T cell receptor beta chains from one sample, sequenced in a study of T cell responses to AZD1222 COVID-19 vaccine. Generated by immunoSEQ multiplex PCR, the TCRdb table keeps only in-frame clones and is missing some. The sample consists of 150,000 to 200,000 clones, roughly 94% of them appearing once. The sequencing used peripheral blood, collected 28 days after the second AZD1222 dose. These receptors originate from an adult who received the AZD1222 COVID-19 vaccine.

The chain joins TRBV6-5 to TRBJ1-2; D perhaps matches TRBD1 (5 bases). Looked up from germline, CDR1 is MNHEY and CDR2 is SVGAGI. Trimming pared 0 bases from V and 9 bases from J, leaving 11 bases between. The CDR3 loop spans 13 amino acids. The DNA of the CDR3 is TGTGCCAGCAGTTACTCGGGGGAACGGAGCTACACCTTC. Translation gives CASSYSGERSYTF.

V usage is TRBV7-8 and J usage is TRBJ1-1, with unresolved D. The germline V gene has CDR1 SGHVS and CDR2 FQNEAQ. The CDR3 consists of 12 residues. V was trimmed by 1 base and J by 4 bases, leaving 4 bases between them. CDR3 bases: TGTGCCAGCAGCTTAGTAAGCACTGAAGCTTTCTTT. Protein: CASSLVSTEAFF.

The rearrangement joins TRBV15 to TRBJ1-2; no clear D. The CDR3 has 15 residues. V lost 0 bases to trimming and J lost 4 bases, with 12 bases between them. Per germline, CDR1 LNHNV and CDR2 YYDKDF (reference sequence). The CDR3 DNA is TGTGCCACCAGCAGAGACCTTGGAGAAATCTATGGCTACACCTTC. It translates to CATSRDLGEIYGYTF.

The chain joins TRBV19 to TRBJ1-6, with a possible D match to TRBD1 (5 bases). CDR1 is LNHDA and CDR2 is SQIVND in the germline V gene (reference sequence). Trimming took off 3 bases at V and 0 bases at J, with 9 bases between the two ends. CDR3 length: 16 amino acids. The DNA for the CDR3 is TGTGCCAGTAGTATTCAGGGCGGCTCCTATAATTCACCCCTCCACTTT. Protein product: CASSIQGGSYNSPLHF.

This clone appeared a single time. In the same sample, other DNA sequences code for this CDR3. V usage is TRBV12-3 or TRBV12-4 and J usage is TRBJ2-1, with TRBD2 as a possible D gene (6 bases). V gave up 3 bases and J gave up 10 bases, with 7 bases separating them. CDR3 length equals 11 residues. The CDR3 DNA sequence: TGTGCCAGCAGTTTGGGGGGAGAGCAGTTCTTC. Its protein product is CASSLGGEQFF.

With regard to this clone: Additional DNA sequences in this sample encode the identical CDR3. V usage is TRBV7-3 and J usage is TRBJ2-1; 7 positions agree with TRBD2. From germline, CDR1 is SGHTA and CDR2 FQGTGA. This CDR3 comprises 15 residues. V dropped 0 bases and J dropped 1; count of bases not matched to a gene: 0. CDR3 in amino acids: CASSLTGGSYNEQFF. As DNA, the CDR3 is TGTGCCAGCAGCTTAACGGGAGGGTCCTACAATGAGCAGTTCTTC.

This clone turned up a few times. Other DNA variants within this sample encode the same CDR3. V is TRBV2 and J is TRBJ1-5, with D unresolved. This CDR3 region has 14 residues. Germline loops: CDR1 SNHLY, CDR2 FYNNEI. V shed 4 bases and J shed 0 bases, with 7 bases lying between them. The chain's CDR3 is CASSVAASNQPQHF. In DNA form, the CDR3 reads TGTGCCAGCAGTGTAGCAGCTAGCAATCAGCCCCAGCATTTT.

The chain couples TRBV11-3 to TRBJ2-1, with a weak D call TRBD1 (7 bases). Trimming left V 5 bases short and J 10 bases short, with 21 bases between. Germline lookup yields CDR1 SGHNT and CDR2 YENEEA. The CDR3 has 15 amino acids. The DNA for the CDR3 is TGTGCCAGCAGCCCGACCGGGACTCCGGACAGGGAGCAGTTCTTC. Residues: CASSPTGTPDREQFF.

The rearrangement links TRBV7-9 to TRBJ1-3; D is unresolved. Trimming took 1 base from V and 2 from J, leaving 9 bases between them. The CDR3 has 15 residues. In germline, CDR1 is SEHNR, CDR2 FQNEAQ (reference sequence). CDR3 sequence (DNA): TGTGCCAGCAGCTTAGAACCTGGGACTGGAAACACCATATATTTT. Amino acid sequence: CASSLEPGTGNTIYF. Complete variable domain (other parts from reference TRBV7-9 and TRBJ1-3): DTGVSQNPRHKITKRGQNVTFRCDPISEHNRLYWYRQTLGQGPEFLTYFQNEAQLEKSRLLSDRFSAERPKGSFSTLEIQRTEQGDSAMYLCASSLEPGTGNTIYFGEGSWLTVV.

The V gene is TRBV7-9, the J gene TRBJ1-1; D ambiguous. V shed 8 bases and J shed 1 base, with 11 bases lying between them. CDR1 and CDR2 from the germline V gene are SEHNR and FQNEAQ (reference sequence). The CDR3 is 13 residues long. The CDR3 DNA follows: TGTGCCAGCGTAGAACAACCGAACACTGAAGCTTTCTTT. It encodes CASVEQPNTEAFF.

The CDR3 DNA sequence: TGTGCCAGCTGGGGGAGGGCAAATTCACCCCTCCACTTT. This codes for CASWGRANSPLHF. The chain links TRBV6-6 to TRBJ1-6, with D possibly matching TRBD1 (5 bases). CDR1 is MNHNY, CDR2 SVGAGI, per germline (reference sequence). The V gene lost 8 bases and the J gene lost 7 bases, with 12 bases spanning the gap. The length of the CDR3 is 13 residues.

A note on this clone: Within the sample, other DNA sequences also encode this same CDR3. CDR3 residues: CASSQNGNTIYF. In DNA form, the CDR3 reads TGTGCCAGCAGCCAGAATGGAAACACCATATATTTT. This chain uses TRBV3-1 (or the pseudogene TRBV3-2) with TRBJ1-3; D is unclear. CDR1 and CDR2 (germline): LGHDT, YNNKEL (reference sequence). This CDR3 is 12 amino acids long. V shed 3 bases and J shed 3 bases, with 3 bases lying between them.

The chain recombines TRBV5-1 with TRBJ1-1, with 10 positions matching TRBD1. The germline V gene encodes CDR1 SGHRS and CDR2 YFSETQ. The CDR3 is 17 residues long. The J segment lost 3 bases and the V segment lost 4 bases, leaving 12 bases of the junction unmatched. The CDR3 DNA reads TGCGCCAGCAGCCCTAATGACAGGGGGCGAGGGGACACTGAAGCTTTCTTT. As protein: CASSPNDRGRGDTEAFF.

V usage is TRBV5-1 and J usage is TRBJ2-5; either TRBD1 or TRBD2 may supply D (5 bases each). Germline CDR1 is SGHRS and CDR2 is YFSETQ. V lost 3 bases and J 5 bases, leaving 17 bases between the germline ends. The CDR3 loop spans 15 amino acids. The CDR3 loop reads CASSSGTAPGETQYF. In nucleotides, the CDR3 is TGCGCCAGCAGCTCCGGGACGGCACCCGGGGAGACCCAGTACTTC.

The CDR3: CASSLNSNFYNEQFF. The CDR3 nucleotides read TGTGCCAGCAGCTTGAACAGCAACTTCTACAATGAGCAGTTCTTC. The chain has TRBV5-4 and TRBJ2-1; D unresolved. Germline V CDR1 and CDR2: SGHNT, YYREEE (reference sequence). CDR3 size: 15 residues. V lost 1 base and J 3 bases, leaving 11 bases between the germline ends.

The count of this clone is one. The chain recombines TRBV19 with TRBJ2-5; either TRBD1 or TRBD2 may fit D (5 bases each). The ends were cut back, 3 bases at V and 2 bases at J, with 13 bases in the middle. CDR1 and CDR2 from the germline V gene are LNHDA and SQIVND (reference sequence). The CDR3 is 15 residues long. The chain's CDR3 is CASSMAWDGQETQYF. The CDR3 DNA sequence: TGTGCCAGTAGTATGGCCTGGGACGGGCAAGAGACCCAGTACTTC.

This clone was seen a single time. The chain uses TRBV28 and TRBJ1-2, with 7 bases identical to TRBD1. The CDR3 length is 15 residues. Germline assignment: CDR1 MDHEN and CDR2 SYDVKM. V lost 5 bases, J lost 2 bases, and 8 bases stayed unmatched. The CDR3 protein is CASSPNRGFNYGYTF. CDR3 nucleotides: TGTGCCAGCAGTCCCAACAGGGGATTCAACTATGGCTACACCTTC.

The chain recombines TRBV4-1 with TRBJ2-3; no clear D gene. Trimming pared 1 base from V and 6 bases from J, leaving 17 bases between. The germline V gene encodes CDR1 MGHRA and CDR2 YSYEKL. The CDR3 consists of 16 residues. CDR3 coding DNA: TGCGCCAGCAGCCAAGCGACCAACGCCGAGAGGGATACGCAGTATTTT. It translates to CASSQATNAERDTQYF.

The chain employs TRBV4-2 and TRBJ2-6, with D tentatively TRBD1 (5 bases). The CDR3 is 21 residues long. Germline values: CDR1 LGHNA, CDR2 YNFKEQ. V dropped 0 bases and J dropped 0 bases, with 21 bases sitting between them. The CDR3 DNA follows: TGTGCCAGCAGCCAAGATCGAGAGTTTGACAGACCCAACTCTGGGGCCAACGTCCTGACTTTC. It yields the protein CASSQDREFDRPNSGANVLTF.

The CDR3 region is CASSLEGAGYGYTF. CDR3 coding DNA: TGTGCCAGCAGTTTGGAGGGGGCCGGCTATGGCTACACCTTC. The J gene is TRBJ1-2, the V gene TRBV27; 7 nucleotides line up with TRBD1. Germline lookup yields CDR1 MNHEY and CDR2 SMNVEV (reference sequence). Trimming took 3 bases from V and 4 from J; bases not matched to a gene: 5. The CDR3 has 14 residues.

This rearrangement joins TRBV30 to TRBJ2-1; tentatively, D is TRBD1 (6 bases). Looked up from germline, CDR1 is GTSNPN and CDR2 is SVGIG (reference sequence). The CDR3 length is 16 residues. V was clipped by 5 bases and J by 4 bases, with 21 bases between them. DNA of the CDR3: TGTGCCTGGCTTCGTTTCCAGGGGCCGCTGTACAATGAGCAGTTCTTC. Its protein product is CAWLRFQGPLYNEQFF.

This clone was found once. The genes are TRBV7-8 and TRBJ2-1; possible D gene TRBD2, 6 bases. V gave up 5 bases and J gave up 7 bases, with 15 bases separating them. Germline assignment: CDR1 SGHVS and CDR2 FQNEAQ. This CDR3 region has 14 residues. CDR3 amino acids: CASSPPGLVNEQFF. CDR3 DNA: TGTGCCAGCAGCCCTCCGGGACTGGTAAATGAGCAGTTCTTC.

The CDR3 is CAWSPGTGTYNEQFF. CDR3 DNA: TGTGCCTGGAGTCCTGGGACAGGGACCTACAATGAGCAGTTCTTC. This chain joins TRBV30 and TRBJ2-1, with 9 bases identical to TRBD1. Germline V gives CDR1 GTSNPN, CDR2 SVGIG (reference sequence). J lost 2 bases, V lost 2 bases, and 4 bases had no gene match. CDR3 length: 15 residues.

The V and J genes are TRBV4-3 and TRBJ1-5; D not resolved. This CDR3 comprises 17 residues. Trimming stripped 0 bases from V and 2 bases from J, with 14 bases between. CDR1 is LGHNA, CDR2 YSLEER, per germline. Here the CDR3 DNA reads TGCGCCAGCAGCCAAGAGCCCGGGCCCGAGGGCAATCAGCCCCAGCATTTT. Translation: CASSQEPGPEGNQPQHF.

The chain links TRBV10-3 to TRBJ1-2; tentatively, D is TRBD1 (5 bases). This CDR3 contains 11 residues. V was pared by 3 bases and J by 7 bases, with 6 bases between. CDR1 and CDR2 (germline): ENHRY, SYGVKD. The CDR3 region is CAISDRAGYTF. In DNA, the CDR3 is TGTGCCATCAGTGACAGGGCTGGCTACACCTTC.

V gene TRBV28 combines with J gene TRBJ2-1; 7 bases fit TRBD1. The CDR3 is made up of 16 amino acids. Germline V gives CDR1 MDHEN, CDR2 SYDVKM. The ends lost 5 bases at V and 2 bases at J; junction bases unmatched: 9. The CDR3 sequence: CASSPRQGPTYNEQFF. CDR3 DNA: TGTGCCAGCAGTCCAAGACAGGGCCCGACCTACAATGAGCAGTTCTTC. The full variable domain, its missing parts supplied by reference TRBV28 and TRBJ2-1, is DVKVTQSSRYLVKRTGEKVFLECVQDMDHENMFWYRQDPGLGLRLIYFSYDVKMKEKGDIPEGYSVSREKKERFSLILESASTNQTSMYLCASSPRQGPTYNEQFFGPGTRLTVL.

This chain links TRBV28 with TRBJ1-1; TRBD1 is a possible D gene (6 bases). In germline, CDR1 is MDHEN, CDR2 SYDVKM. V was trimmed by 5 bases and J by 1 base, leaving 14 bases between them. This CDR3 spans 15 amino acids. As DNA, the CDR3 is TGTGCCAGCAGTCCCCGCGGCAGGGGGAACACTGAAGCTTTCTTT. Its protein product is CASSPRGRGNTEAFF.

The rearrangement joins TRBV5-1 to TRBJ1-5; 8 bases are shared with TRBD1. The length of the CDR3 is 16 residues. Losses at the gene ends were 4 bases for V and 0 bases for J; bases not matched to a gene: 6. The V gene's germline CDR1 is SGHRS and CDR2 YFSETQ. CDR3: CASSTGQVNSNQPQHF. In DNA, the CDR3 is TGCGCCAGCAGCACGGGACAGGTAAATAGCAATCAGCCCCAGCATTTT.

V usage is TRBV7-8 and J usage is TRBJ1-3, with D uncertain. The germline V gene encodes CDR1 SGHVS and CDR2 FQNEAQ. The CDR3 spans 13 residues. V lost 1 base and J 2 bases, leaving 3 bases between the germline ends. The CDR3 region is CASSLDPGNTIYF. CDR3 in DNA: TGTGCCAGCAGCTTAGATCCTGGAAACACCATATATTTT.

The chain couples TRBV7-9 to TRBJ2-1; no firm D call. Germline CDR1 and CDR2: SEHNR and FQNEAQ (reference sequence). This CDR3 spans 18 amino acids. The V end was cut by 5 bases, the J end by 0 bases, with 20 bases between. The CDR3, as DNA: TGTGCCAGCAGCCCTCGGAGACGGGCCCCGAGCTCCTACAATGAGCAGTTCTTC. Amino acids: CASSPRRRAPSSYNEQFF. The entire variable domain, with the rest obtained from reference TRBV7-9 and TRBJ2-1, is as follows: DTGVSQNPRHKITKRGQNVTFRCDPISEHNRLYWYRQTLGQGPEFLTYFQNEAQLEKSRLLSDRFSAERPKGSFSTLEIQRTEQGDSAMYLCASSPRRRAPSSYNEQFFGPGTRLTVL.

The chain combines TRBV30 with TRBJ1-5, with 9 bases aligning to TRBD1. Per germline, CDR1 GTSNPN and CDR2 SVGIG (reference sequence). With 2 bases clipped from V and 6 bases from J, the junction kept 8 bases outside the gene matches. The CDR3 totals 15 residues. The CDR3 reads CAWSSGQGGGQPQHF. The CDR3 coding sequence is TGTGCCTGGAGTTCGGGACAGGGAGGCGGTCAGCCCCAGCATTTT.

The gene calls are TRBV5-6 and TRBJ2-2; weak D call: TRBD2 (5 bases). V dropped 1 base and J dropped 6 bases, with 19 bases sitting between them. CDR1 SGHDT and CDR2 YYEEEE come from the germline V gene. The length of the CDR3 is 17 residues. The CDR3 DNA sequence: TGTGCCAGCAGCTTGCCGGGCAGTATCATCGGGGCCGGGGAGCTGTTTTTT. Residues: CASSLPGSIIGAGELFF.